This TCR beta chain was profiled in a study of T cells in Graves' hyperthyroidism and ophthalmopathy. Notes on this clonotype: Mismatch with germline at one junction end may stem from a read error.

Amplification of TCR beta CDR3 regions was performed using RNA transcripts as template. The TCR CDR3 was amplified in a first-round RT-PCR using the HTBI primer set. TCRdb analysed the multiplex PCR reads with MiXCR anew, one entry per CDR3 protein. The sample shows a few hundred thousand distinct CDR3 sequences, around 16% of them seen only once. There are 15 residues in the CDR3. Germline CDR1 is MNHEY and CDR2 is SMNVEV (reference sequence). The sequencing input was blood. This receptor was obtained from a woman aged 25 to 39 with Graves' ophthalmopathy. The chain is built from TRBV27 and TRBJ1-6; tentative D call: TRBD1 (5 bases). The chain's CDR3 is CASRTAGRFNSSLHF. In DNA, the CDR3 is TGTGCCAGCCGTACCGCGGGACGGTTTAATTCATCCCTCCACTTT.